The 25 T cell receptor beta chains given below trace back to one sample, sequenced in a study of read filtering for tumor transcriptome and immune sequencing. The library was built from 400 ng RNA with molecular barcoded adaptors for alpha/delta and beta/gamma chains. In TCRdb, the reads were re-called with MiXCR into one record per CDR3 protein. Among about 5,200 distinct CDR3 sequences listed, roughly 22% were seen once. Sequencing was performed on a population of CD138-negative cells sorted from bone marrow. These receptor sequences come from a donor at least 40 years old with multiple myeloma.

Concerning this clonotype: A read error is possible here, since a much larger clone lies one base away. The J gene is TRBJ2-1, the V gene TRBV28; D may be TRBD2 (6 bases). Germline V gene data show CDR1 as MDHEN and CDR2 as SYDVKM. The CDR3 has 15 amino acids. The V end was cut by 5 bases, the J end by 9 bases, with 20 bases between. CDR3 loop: CASSSHGLPKVEQFF. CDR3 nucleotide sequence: TGTGCCAGCAGTAGCCATGGACTACCGAAGGTTGAGCAGTTCTTC.

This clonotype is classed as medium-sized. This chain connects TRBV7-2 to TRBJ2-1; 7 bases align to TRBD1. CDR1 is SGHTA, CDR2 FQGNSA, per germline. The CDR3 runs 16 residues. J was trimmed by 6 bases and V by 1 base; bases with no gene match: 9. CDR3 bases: TGTGCCAGCAGCTTAGGGACAGGCCCGACCTTCAATGAGCAGTTCTTC. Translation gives CASSLGTGPTFNEQFF.

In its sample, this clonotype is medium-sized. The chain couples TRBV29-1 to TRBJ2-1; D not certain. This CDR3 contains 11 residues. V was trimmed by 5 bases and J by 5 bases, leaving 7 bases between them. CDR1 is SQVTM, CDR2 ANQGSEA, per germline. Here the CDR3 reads CSVKENNEQFF. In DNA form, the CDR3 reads TGCAGCGTTAAGGAGAACAATGAGCAGTTCTTC.

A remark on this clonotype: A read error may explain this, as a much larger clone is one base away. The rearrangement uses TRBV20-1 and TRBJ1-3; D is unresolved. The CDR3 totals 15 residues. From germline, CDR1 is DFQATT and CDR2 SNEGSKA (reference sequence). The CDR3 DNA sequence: TGCGGTGCTAGAGATGGGAGAGCCTCTGGAAACACCATATATTTT. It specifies CGARDGRASGNTIYF.

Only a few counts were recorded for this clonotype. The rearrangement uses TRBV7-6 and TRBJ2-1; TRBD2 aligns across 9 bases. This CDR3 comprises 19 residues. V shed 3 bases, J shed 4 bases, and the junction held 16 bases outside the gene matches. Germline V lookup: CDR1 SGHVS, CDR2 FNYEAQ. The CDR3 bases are TGTGCCAGCAGCTTTAAGGCGGGAGGGCCGAGTAGGGGATACAATGAGCAGTTCTTC. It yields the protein CASSFKAGGPSRGYNEQFF.

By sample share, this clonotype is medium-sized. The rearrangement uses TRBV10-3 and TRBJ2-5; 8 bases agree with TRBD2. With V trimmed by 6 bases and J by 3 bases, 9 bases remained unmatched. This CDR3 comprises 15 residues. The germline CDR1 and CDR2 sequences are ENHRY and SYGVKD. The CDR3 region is CAIRTGGDSEETQYF. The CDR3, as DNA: TGTGCCATCAGAACGGGAGGGGATTCGGAAGAGACCCAGTACTTC.

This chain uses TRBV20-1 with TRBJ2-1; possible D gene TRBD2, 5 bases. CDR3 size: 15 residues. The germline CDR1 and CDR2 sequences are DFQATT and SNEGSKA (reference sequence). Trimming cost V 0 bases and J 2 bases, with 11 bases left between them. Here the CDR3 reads CSARDGSVPYNEQFF. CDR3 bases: TGCAGTGCTAGAGATGGGAGCGTCCCCTACAATGAGCAGTTCTTC.

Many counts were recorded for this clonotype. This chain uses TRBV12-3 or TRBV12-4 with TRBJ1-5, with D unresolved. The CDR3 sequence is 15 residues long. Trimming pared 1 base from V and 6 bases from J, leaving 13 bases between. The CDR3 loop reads CASSLELGSFQPQHF. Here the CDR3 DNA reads TGTGCCAGCAGTTTAGAGCTTGGAAGTTTTCAGCCCCAGCATTTT.

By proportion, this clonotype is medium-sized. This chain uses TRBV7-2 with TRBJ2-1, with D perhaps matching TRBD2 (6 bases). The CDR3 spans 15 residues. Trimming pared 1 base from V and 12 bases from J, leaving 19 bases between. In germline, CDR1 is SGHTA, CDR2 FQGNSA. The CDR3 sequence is CASSLEGLIRTGQFF. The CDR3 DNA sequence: TGTGCCAGCAGCTTAGAGGGACTTATCAGGACTGGGCAGTTCTTC.

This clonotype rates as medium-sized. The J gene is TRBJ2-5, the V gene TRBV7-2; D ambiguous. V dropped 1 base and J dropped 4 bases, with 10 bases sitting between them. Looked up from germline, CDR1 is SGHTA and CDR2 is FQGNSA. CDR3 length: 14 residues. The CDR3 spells CASSLVARSETQYF. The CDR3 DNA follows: TGTGCCAGCAGCTTAGTGGCTAGGTCAGAGACCCAGTACTTC.

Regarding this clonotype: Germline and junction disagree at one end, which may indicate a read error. CDR3 DNA: TGTGCCAGCAGCCCCCGACTAGCCGGAGACTACGGGCAGTACTTC. This sequence encodes CASSPRLAGDYGQYF. The V and J genes are TRBV7-8 and TRBJ2-7, with 7 bases lining up with TRBD2. The CDR3 loop spans 15 amino acids. Per the germline V gene, CDR1 is SGHVS and CDR2 is FQNEAQ.

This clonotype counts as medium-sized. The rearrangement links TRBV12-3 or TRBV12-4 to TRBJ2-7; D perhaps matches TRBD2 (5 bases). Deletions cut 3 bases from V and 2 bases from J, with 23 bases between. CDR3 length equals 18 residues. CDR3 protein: CASSFSRRASGRPYEQYF. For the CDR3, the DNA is TGTGCCAGCAGTTTCAGCCGCCGGGCGAGCGGAAGACCCTACGAGCAGTACTTC.

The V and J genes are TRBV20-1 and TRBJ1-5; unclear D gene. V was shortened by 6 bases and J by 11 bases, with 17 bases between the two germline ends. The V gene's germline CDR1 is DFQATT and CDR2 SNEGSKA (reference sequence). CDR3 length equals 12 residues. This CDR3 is CSAGGGVQSQHF. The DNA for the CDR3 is TGCAGTGCCGGAGGTGGGGTCCAGTCCCAGCATTTT.

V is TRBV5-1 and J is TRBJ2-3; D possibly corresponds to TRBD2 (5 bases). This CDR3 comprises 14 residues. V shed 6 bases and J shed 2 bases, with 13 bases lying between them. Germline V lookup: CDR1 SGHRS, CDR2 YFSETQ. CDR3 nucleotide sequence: TGCGCCAGCAAGGGCCCGGAGGCCACAGATACGCAGTATTTT. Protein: CASKGPEATDTQYF.

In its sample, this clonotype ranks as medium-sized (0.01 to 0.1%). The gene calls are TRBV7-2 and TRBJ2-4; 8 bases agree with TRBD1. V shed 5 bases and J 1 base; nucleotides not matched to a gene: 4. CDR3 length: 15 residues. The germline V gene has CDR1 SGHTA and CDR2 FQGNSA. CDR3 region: CASSPQGGAKNIQYF. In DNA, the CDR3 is TGTGCCAGCAGCCCACAGGGGGGTGCCAAAAACATTCAGTACTTC.

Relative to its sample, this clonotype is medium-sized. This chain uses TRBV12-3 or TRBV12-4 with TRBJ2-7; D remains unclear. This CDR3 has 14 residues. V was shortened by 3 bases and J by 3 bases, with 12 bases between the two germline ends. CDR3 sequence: CASSFAGYDYEQYF. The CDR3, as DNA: TGTGCCAGCAGTTTCGCCGGATACGACTACGAGCAGTACTTC.

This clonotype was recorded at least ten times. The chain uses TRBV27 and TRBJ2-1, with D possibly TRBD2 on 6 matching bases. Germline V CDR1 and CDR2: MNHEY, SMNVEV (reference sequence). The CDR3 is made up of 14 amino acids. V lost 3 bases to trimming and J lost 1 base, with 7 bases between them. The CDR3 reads CASSFGLSYNEQFF. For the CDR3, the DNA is TGTGCCAGCAGTTTCGGACTATCCTACAATGAGCAGTTCTTC.

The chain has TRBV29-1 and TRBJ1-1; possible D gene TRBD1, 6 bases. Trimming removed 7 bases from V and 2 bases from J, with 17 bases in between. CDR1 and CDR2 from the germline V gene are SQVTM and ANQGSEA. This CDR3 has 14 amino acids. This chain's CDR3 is CSANGQRANTEAFF. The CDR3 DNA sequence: TGCAGCGCGAACGGACAGAGAGCAAACACTGAAGCTTTCTTT.

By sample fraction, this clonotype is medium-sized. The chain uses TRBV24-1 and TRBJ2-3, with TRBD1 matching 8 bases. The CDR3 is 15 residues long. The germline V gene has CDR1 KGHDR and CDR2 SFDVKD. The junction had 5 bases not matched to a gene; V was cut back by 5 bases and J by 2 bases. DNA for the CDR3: TGTGCCACCAGTGGACAGGGGCCCTCCACAGATACGCAGTATTTT. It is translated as CATSGQGPSTDTQYF.

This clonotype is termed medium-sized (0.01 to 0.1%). This CDR3 reads CASSFDATNEKLFF. In DNA form, the CDR3 reads TGTGCCAGCAGCTTCGATGCAACTAATGAAAAACTGTTTTTT. This chain uses TRBV7-2 with TRBJ1-4, with D unresolved. The CDR3 is made up of 14 amino acids. Germline CDR1 and CDR2: SGHTA and FQGNSA. V was trimmed by 3 bases and J by 0 bases, leaving 5 bases between them.

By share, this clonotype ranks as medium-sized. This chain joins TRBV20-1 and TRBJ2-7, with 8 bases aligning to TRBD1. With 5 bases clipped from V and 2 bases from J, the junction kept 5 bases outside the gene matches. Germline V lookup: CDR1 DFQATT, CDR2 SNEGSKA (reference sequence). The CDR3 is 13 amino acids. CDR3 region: CSALRQGTYEQYF. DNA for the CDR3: TGCAGTGCTCTCCGACAGGGGACCTACGAGCAGTACTTC.

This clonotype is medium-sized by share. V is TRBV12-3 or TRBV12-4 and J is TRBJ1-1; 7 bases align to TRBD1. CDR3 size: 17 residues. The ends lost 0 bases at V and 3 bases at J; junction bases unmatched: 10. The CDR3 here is CASSLASRTGLHTEAFF. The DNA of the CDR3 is TGTGCCAGCAGTTTAGCGTCCCGGACAGGACTTCACACTGAAGCTTTCTTT.

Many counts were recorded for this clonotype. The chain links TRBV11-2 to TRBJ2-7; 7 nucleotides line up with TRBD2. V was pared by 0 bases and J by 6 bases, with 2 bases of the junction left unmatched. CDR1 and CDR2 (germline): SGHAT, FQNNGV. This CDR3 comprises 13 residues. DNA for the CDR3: TGTGCCAGCAGCTTAGACGCGGGGGTCGAGCAGTACTTC. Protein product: CASSLDAGVEQYF.

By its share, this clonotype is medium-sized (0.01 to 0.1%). CDR3 nucleotide sequence: TGTGCCAGCAGCCCACGACAGGTCGATGAGCAGTTCTTC. Amino acid sequence: CASSPRQVDEQFF. J is TRBJ2-1 and V is TRBV7-6, with a tentative D call TRBD1 (6 bases). The CDR3 spans 13 residues. V was shortened by 5 bases and J by 8 bases, with 13 bases between the two germline ends. Germline CDR1 reads SGHVS; CDR2 reads FNYEAQ.

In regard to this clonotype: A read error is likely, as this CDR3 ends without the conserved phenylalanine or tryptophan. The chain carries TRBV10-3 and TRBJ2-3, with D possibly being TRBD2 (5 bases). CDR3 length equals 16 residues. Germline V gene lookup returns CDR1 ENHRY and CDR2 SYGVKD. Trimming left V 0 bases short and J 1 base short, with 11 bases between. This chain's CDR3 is CAISESRLPGTDTQYI. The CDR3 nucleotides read TGTGCCATCAGTGAGTCCCGACTACCTGGCACAGATACGCAGTATATT.